This TCR beta chain stems from a study of Graves' ophthalmopathy and Graves' hyperthyroidism. Diagnosis relied on clinical symptoms, serum thyroxine, TRAb, thyroid ultrasound and orbital computed tomography. Amplified material comprised TCR beta CDR3 regions derived from RNA transcripts. Amplification began with first-round RT-PCR using HTBI primers, then second-round multiplex PCR was performed. TCRdb reanalysed the multiplex PCR reads using MiXCR and keeps one entry per CDR3 protein. The table has fewer than 600,000 distinct CDR3 sequences, roughly an eighth seen once. Germline loops: CDR1 MNHEY, CDR2 SMNVEV (reference sequence). Unmatched junction bases numbered 10, after V lost 3 bases and J lost 7 bases. The CDR3 extends over 15 amino acids. This clonotype occurred a few times.

This clonotype was obtained from a young woman with Graves' ophthalmopathy. The gene calls are TRBV27 and TRBJ2-7; 9 bases match TRBD2. The material sequenced was blood. Written as DNA, the CDR3 is TGTGCCAGCAGTTTCTCGCGGGAGGGCCGGAGAGAGCAGTACTTC. Protein sequence: CASSFSREGRREQYF.